One sample yielded the 25 T cell receptor beta chains listed below, sequenced in a study of blood T cell repertoires in COVID-19. The table came from immunoSEQ multiplex PCR; TCRdb's copy has only in-frame clones and leaves some out. Of about 160,000 clones listed, under 90% are singletons. Sequencing used PBMCs or T cells enriched from blood (not recorded which). The receptors here all came from a woman between 45 and 65 years old who had recovered from COVID-19.

This chain joins TRBV5-4 and TRBJ1-2; D perhaps matches TRBD1 (5 bases). CDR1 SGHNT and CDR2 YYREEE come from the germline V gene (reference sequence). The V gene lost 1 base and the J gene lost 10 bases, with 14 bases spanning the gap. The CDR3 spans 13 residues. The CDR3 spells CASSLTTGEDYTF. CDR3 coding DNA: TGTGCCAGCAGCTTGACCACGGGGGAGGACTACACCTTC. The whole variable domain, remainder taken from reference TRBV5-4 and TRBJ1-2, is ETGVTQSPTHLIKTRGQQVTLRCSSQSGHNTVSWYQQALGQGPQFIFQYYREEENGRGNFPPRFSGLQFPNYSSELNVNALELDDSALYLCASSLTTGEDYTFGSGTRLTVV.

The J gene is TRBJ1-1, the V gene TRBV12-3 or TRBV12-4, with 7 bases lining up with TRBD1. V lost 8 bases, J lost 5 bases, and 8 bases stayed unmatched. The CDR3 is 13 residues long. Here the CDR3 reads CASGTAQNTEAFF. The DNA of the CDR3 is TGTGCCAGCGGGACAGCCCAAAATACTGAAGCTTTCTTT.

This chain connects TRBV10-2 to TRBJ1-1, with D unresolved. This CDR3 comprises 13 residues. Deletions cut 4 bases from V and 2 bases from J, with 8 bases between. The germline V gene encodes CDR1 WSHSY and CDR2 SAAADI. CDR3 residues: CASSGRVNTEAFF. CDR3 coding DNA: TGCGCCAGCAGTGGACGGGTCAACACTGAAGCTTTCTTT.

V gene TRBV21-1 combines with J gene TRBJ1-2. TRBV21-1 is flagged as a pseudogene. The CDR3 has 15 residues. The CDR3 loop reads CASSKGGFPNYGYTF. The CDR3 DNA sequence: TGTGCCAGCAGCAAAGGAGGGTTCCCTAACTATGGCTACACCTTC.

The J gene is TRBJ2-5, the V gene TRBV5-1, with D perhaps matching TRBD1 (6 bases). V gave up 4 bases and J gave up 3 bases, with 13 bases separating them. Germline values: CDR1 SGHRS, CDR2 YFSETQ. The CDR3 is made up of 14 amino acids. DNA of the CDR3: TGCGCCAGCAGCGTTTGGACAGAGAAAGAGACCCAGTACTTC. Amino acids: CASSVWTEKETQYF.

This chain connects TRBV29-1 to TRBJ2-2, with D tentatively TRBD2 (6 bases). The V gene lost 6 bases and the J gene lost 3 bases, with 17 bases spanning the gap. CDR1 and CDR2 from the germline V gene are SQVTM and ANQGSEA. CDR3 length: 15 amino acids. DNA of the CDR3: TGCAGCGTGCCTTTGGGGGGTGGCGACACCGGGGAGCTGTTTTTT. Translated, it gives CSVPLGGGDTGELFF.

The CDR3 spells CASSRNPGLGSYEQYF. In nucleotides, the CDR3 is TGTGCCAGCAGCCGAAATCCGGGACTAGGGAGCTACGAGCAGTACTTC. The rearrangement links TRBV2 to TRBJ2-7, with 8 bases fitting TRBD2. Germline V gene lookup returns CDR1 SNHLY and CDR2 FYNNEI. The CDR3 is 16 residues long. V was pared by 6 bases and J by 3 bases, with 13 bases of the junction left unmatched.

A word on this clone: Compared with germline, one end of the junction differs, possibly owing to a read error. The chain uses TRBV12-3 or TRBV12-4 and TRBJ1-5; TRBD1 matches 7 bases. This CDR3 spans 12 amino acids. The DNA of the CDR3 is TGTGCCAGCGGGGACCCCGGGACAGCCTTAGGATTT. Protein product: CASGDPGTALGF.

The chain carries TRBV10-3 and TRBJ1-5; the match to TRBD1 covers 9 bases. Germline V CDR1 and CDR2: ENHRY, SYGVKD. The CDR3 is 16 residues long. Losses at the gene ends were 3 bases for V and 7 bases for J; bases not matched to a gene: 10. Here the CDR3 reads CAISDSRPGQGQPQHF. The DNA of the CDR3 is TGTGCCATCAGTGATTCGAGACCGGGACAGGGCCAGCCCCAGCATTTT.

The rearrangement links TRBV5-4 to TRBJ1-5; D gene uncertain. Germline CDR1 reads SGHNT; CDR2 reads YYREEE (reference sequence). The CDR3 length is 14 residues. V was shortened by 1 base and J by 0 bases, with 5 bases between the two germline ends. This CDR3 is CASSLSGSNQPQHF. For the CDR3, the DNA is TGTGCCAGCAGCTTGTCGGGTAGCAATCAGCCCCAGCATTTT.

This sequence joins TRBV6-2 or TRBV6-3 and TRBJ2-7; 9 nucleotides match TRBD2. Germline V CDR1 and CDR2: MNHEY, SVGEGT. The CDR3 is 15 residues long. V trimming: 4 bases; J trimming: 1 base; junction bases outside the gene matches: 5. CDR3 bases: TGTGCCAGCAGTTGGAATAGCGGGGGTTCCTACGAGCAGTACTTC. Translating it yields CASSWNSGGSYEQYF.

This clone has only one observation. The CDR3 reads CSASTGIDSDTQYF. CDR3 coding DNA: TGCAGTGCTAGTACCGGGATTGATTCAGATACGCAGTATTTT. The rearrangement links TRBV20-1 to TRBJ2-3, with D possibly matching TRBD2 (5 bases). The CDR3 has 14 residues. Between the trimmed V and J ends, which lost 3 bases and 4 bases, there was a span of 14 bases. Germline V lookup: CDR1 DFQATT, CDR2 SNEGSKA (reference sequence).

The genes are TRBV19 and TRBJ1-2; possibly TRBD1 for D (6 bases). The CDR3 covers 14 residues. V lost 6 bases and J 4 bases, leaving 15 bases between the germline ends. CDR1 is LNHDA and CDR2 is SQIVND in the germline V gene (reference sequence). The CDR3 coding sequence is TGTGCCAGTAGGGACCCCGGGACAAGCTATGGCTACACCTTC. Translated: CASRDPGTSYGYTF.

The chain carries TRBV7-9 and TRBJ2-1; maybe TRBD2 (6 bases). The V end was cut by 5 bases, the J end by 11 bases, with 10 bases between. This CDR3 has 11 residues. Germline V gene lookup returns CDR1 SEHNR and CDR2 FQNEAQ (reference sequence). CDR3 loop: CASSRDSQQFF. As DNA, the CDR3 is TGTGCCAGCAGCCGGGACTCCCAGCAGTTCTTC. The entire variable domain, with the rest obtained from reference TRBV7-9 and TRBJ2-1, is as follows: DTGVSQNPRHKITKRGQNVTFRCDPISEHNRLYWYRQTLGQGPEFLTYFQNEAQLEKSRLLSDRFSAERPKGSFSTLEIQRTEQGDSAMYLCASSRDSQQFFGPGTRLTVL.

The CDR3 sequence is CASSLETSTRNTIYF. CDR3 sequence (DNA): TGTGCCAGCAGCTTAGAGACATCAACTCGGAACACCATATATTTT. The gene calls are TRBV7-2 and TRBJ1-3; D uncertain. Germline V gene lookup returns CDR1 SGHTA and CDR2 FQGNSA. With 1 base removed from V and 7 bases from J, the gap between germline ends came to 14 bases. The CDR3 extends over 15 amino acids.

This clone was seen a handful of times. V gene TRBV5-3 combines with J gene TRBJ2-1; 10 positions match TRBD2. TRBV5-3 is annotated as an ORF whose role is uncertain. Germline trimming cut 4 bases from V and 7 bases from J; bases unmatched to any gene: 5. The CDR3 sequence is 14 residues long. The CDR3 loop reads CARSPGLADNEQFF. CDR3 nucleotides: TGTGCCAGAAGCCCCGGACTAGCGGATAATGAGCAGTTCTTC.

This sequence joins TRBV24-1 and TRBJ1-2; D might be TRBD1 (6 bases). The CDR3 covers 13 residues. Germline assignment: CDR1 KGHDR and CDR2 SFDVKD. With 4 bases removed from V and 8 bases from J, the gap between germline ends came to 13 bases. The CDR3 DNA follows: TGTGCCACCAGTGACTACAGGGTCGGGGGCTACACCTTC. This gives the protein CATSDYRVGGYTF.

The gene calls are TRBV7-9 and TRBJ1-2; 7 nucleotides line up with TRBD1. There are 15 residues in the CDR3. V lost 0 bases to trimming and J lost 4 bases; unmatched junction nucleotides: 5. Germline CDR1 and CDR2: SEHNR and FQNEAQ (reference sequence). In DNA, the CDR3 is TGTGCCAGCAGCTTAGCTGCCGGGACAGCCTATGGCTACACCTTC. This codes for CASSLAAGTAYGYTF. The full variable domain, its missing parts supplied by reference TRBV7-9 and TRBJ1-2, is DTGVSQNPRHKITKRGQNVTFRCDPISEHNRLYWYRQTLGQGPEFLTYFQNEAQLEKSRLLSDRFSAERPKGSFSTLEIQRTEQGDSAMYLCASSLAAGTAYGYTFGSGTRLTVV.

The gene calls are TRBV7-2 and TRBJ2-5, with TRBD2 as a possible D gene (6 bases). Per the germline V gene, CDR1 is SGHTA and CDR2 is FQGNSA. The germline V and J ends were trimmed by 7 bases and 2 bases, with 20 bases remaining between them. This CDR3 contains 16 residues. CDR3 nucleotide sequence: TGTGCCAGCAACGCAATTGGGGGAGGACCTCAAGAGACCCAGTACTTC. This sequence encodes CASNAIGGGPQETQYF. Drawing the rest from reference TRBV7-2 and TRBJ2-5, the complete variable domain is GAGVSQSPSNKVTEKGKDVELRCDPISGHTALYWYRQSLGQGLEFLIYFQGNSAPDKSGLPSDRFSAERTGGSVSTLTIQRTQQEDSAVYLCASNAIGGGPQETQYFGPGTRLLVL.

The chain is built from TRBV21-1 and TRBJ1-5; the table's D gene call, TRBD1, was not cross checked with the DNA. TRBV21-1 is labeled a pseudogene. CDR3 length equals 18 residues. The CDR3 region is CASSAPGQALVGNQPQHF. CDR3 bases: TGTGCCAGCAGCGCACCGGGACAGGCACTGGTTGGCAATCAGCCCCAGCATTTT.

The chain is built from TRBV2 and TRBJ2-6; D remains unclear. V gave up 3 bases and J gave up 0 bases, with 9 bases separating them. Germline CDR1 SNHLY, CDR2 FYNNEI. The CDR3 is 16 amino acids. The CDR3 coding sequence is TGTGCCAGCAGTGATGAGTATTTCTCTGGGGCCAACGTCCTGACTTTC. Its translation is CASSDEYFSGANVLTF.

This clone was seen a few times. This chain uses TRBV7-9 with TRBJ1-2, with D possibly matching TRBD1 (5 bases). With 1 base removed from V and 7 bases from J, the gap between germline ends came to 10 bases. The CDR3 totals 13 residues. Germline lookup yields CDR1 SEHNR and CDR2 FQNEAQ (reference sequence). The CDR3 DNA reads as TGTGCCAGCAGCTTAGAGTCTCAGGGTGGCTACACCTTC. Its protein is CASSLESQGGYTF.

The chain is built from TRBV7-9 and TRBJ1-4, with TRBD1 identical over 8 bases. CDR3 size: 16 residues. From germline, CDR1 is SEHNR and CDR2 FQNEAQ (reference sequence). V lost 5 bases to trimming and J lost 6 bases; unmatched junction nucleotides: 11. The CDR3 bases are TGTGCCAGCAGCCATCTGGTTGGACAGGGATATGAAAAACTGTTTTTT. Protein product: CASSHLVGQGYEKLFF.

The chain combines TRBV19 with TRBJ2-5, with D perhaps TRBD1 (5 bases). Germline CDR1 and CDR2: LNHDA and SQIVND (reference sequence). Trimming pared 3 bases from V and 1 base from J, leaving 15 bases between. The CDR3 contains 16 residues. CDR3 sequence reads: CASSIGLGLAQETQYF. For the CDR3, the DNA is TGTGCCAGTAGTATCGGCCTGGGGCTGGCCCAAGAGACCCAGTACTTC.

In its sample, this clone was seen once. V usage is TRBV19 and J usage is TRBJ2-5; tentative D call: TRBD1 (7 bases). CDR3 length: 16 residues. V lost 6 bases and J 4 bases, leaving 21 bases between the germline ends. Germline-derived CDR1 and CDR2 are LNHDA and SQIVND (reference sequence). The CDR3 DNA reads as TGTGCCAGTAGATCATACAGGGGCGCGGGGCCAGAGACCCAGTACTTC. Its translation: CASRSYRGAGPETQYF. Variable domain in full (rest from reference TRBV19 and TRBJ2-5): DGGITQSPKYLFRKEGQNVTLSCEQNLNHDAMYWYRQDPGQGLRLIYYSQIVNDFQKGDIAEGYSVSREKKESFPLTVTSAQKNPTAFYLCASRSYRGAGPETQYFGPGTRLLVL.